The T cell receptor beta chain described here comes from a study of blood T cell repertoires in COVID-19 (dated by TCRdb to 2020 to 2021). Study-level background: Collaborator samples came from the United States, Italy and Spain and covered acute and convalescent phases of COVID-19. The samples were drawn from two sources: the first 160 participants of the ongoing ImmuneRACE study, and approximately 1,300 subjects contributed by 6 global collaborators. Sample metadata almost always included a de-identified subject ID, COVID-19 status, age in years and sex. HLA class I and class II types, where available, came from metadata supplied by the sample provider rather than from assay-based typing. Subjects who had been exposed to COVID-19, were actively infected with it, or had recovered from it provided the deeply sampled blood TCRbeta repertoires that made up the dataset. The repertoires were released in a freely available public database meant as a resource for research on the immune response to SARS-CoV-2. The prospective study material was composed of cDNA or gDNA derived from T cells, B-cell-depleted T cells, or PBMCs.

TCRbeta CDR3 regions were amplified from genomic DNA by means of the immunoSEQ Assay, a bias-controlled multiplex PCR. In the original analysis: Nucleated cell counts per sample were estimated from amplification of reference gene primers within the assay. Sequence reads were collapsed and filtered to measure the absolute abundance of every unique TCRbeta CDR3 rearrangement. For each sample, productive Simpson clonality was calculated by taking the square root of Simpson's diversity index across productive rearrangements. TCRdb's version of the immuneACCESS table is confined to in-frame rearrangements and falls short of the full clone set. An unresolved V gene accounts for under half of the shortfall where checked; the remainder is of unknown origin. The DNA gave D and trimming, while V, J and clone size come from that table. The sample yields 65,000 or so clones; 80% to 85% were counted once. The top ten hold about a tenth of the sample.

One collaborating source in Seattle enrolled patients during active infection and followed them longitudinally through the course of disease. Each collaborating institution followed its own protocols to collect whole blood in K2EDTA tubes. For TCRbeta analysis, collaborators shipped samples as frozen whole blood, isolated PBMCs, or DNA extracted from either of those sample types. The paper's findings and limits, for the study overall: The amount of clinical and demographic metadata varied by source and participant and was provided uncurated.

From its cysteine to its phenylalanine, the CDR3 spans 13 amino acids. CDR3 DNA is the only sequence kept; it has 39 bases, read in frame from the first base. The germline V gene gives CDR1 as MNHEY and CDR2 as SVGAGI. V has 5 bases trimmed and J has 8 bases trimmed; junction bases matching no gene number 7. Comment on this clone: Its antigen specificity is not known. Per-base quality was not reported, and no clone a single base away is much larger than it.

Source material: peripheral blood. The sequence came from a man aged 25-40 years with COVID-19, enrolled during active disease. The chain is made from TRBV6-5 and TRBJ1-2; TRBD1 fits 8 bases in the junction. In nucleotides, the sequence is TGTGCCAGCAGTCCCGGACAGGGTACGGGCTACACCTTC. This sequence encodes CASSPGQGTGYTF.